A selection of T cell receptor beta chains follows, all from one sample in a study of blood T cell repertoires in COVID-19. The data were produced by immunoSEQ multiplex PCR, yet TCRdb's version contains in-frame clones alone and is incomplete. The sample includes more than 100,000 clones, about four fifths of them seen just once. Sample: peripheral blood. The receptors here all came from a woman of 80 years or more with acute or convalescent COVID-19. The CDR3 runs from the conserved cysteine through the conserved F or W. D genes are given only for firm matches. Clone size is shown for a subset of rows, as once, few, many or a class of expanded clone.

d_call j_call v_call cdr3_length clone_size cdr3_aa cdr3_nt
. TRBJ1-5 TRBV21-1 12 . CASGDSNQPQHF TGTGCCAGCGGGGACAGTAATCAGCCCCAGCATTTT
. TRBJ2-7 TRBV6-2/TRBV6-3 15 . CASSQISGGAYEQYF TGTGCCAGCAGCCAAATTAGCGGAGGGGCCTACGAGCAGTACTTC
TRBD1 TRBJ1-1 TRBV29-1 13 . CSVGNRGRTEAFF TGCAGCGTTGGAAACAGGGGGCGAACTGAAGCTTTCTTT
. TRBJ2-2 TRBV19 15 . CASRREEGAGGELFF TGTGCCAGTAGAAGGGAGGAGGGGGCCGGCGGGGAGCTGTTTTTT
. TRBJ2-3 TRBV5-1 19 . CASSLVRLSLSGGTDTQYF TGCGCCAGCAGCTTGGTTCGGTTGTCCTTGTCGGGGGGCACAGATACGCAGTATTTT
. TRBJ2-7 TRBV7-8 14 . CASSSETDSYEQYF TGTGCCAGCAGCTCAGAGACAGACTCCTACGAGCAGTACTTC
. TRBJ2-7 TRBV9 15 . CASSAFRDNSYEQYF TGTGCCAGCAGCGCATTCCGGGACAACTCCTACGAGCAGTACTTC
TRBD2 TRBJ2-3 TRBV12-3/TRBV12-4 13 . CASTSGRTDTQYF TGTGCCAGCACTAGCGGGAGGACAGATACGCAGTATTTT
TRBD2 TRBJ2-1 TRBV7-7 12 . CASSSAGGEQFF TGTGCCAGTTCCTCTGCGGGAGGTGAGCAGTTCTTC
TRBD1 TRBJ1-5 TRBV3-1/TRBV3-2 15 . CASSLGTGNSQPQHF TGTGCCAGCAGCTTAGGGACAGGGAATAGTCAGCCCCAGCATTTT
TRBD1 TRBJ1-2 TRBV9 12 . CASSVHRGGYTF TGTGCCAGCAGCGTTCACAGGGGTGGCTACACCTTC
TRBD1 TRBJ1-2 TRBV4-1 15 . CASSLRTGGVYGYTF TGCGCCAGCAGCCTTAGGACAGGGGGCGTCTATGGCTACACCTTC
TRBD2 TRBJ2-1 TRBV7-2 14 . CASSLSGRDNEQFF TGTGCCAGCAGCTTAAGCGGGAGGGACAATGAGCAGTTCTTC
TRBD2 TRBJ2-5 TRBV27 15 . CASSPEVGRAGTQYF TGTGCCAGCAGTCCCGAGGTCGGGAGGGCCGGGACCCAGTACTTC
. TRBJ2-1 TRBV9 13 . CASSVDRANEQFF TGTGCCAGCAGCGTAGACAGGGCGAATGAGCAGTTCTTC
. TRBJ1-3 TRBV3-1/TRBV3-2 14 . CASSPPRSGNTIYF TGTGCCAGCAGCCCCCCCCGGTCCGGAAACACCATATATTTT
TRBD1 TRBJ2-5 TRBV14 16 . CASSQQGATRQETQYF TGTGCCAGCAGCCAACAGGGGGCGACCAGACAAGAGACCCAGTACTTC
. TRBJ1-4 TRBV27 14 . CASCRRGTNEKLFF TGTGCCAGCTGTCGAAGGGGAACTAATGAAAAACTGTTTTTT
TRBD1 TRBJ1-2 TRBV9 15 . CASSVGTGQASGYTF TGTGCCAGCAGCGTAGGAACGGGACAGGCGAGTGGCTACACCTTC
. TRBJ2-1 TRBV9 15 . CASSLRLGSYNEQFF TGTGCCAGCAGCTTGCGGTTGGGCTCCTACAATGAGCAGTTCTTC
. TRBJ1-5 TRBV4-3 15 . CASSQSRGGNQPQHF TGCGCCAGCAGCCAATCCCGGGGTGGGAATCAGCCCCAGCATTTT
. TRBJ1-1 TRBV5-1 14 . CASSFLDRNTEAFF TGCGCCAGCAGCTTTCTGGACAGGAACACTGAAGCTTTCTTT
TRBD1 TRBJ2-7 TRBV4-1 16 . CASSPPPGQGFYEQYF TGCGCCAGCAGCCCCCCACCGGGACAGGGGTTTTACGAGCAGTACTTC
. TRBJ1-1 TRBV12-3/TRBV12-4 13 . CASSYGQNTEAFF TGTGCCAGCAGTTATGGGCAGAACACTGAAGCTTTCTTT
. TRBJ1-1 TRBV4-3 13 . CASSQAVSTEAFF TGCGCCAGCAGCCAAGCTGTTAGCACTGAAGCTTTCTTT
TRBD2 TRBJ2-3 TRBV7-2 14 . CASSLGLAGDTQYF TGTGCCAGCAGCTTAGGACTAGCGGGCGATACGCAGTATTTT
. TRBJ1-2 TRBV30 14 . CAWSRTGLNYGYTF TGTGCCTGGAGTCGAACAGGGTTAAACTATGGCTACACCTTC
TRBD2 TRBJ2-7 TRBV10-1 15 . CARPPSSGNSYEQYF TGCGCCAGACCCCCGTCTAGCGGGAACTCCTACGAGCAGTACTTC
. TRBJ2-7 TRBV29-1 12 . CSVENRVHEQYF TGCAGCGTTGAAAACAGGGTGCACGAGCAGTACTTC
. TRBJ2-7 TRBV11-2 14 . CASSLGPGSYEQYF TGTGCCAGCAGCCTCGGGCCGGGGAGCTACGAGCAGTACTTC
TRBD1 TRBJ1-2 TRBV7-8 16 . CASSIRDRGLGYGYTF TGTGCCAGCAGCATCCGGGACAGGGGGCTGGGCTATGGCTACACCTTC
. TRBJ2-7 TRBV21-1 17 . CASSKGPGTGAPYEQYF TGTGCCAGCAGCAAAGGACCCGGGACAGGGGCCCCCTACGAGCAGTACTTC
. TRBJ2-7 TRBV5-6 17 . CASSLITRQRTTYEQYF TGTGCCAGCAGCTTGATTACCCGACAGCGGACTACTTACGAGCAGTACTTC
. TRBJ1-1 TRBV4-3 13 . CASSQAPYLYAFF TGCGCCAGCAGCCAAGCCCCCTATCTTTACGCTTTCTTT
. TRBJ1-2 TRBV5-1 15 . CASSLVAGESFGYTF TGCGCCAGCAGCTTGGTGGCAGGGGAGTCGTTTGGCTACACCTTC
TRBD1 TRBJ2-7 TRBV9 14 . CASSPPGQGYEQYF TGTGCCAGCAGCCCGCCGGGACAGGGCTACGAGCAGTACTTC
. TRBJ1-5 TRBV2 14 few CASSPANRDQPQHF TGTGCCAGCAGCCCGGCGAACAGGGATCAGCCCCAGCATTTT
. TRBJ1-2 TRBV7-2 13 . CASSLEQEYGYTF TGTGCCAGCAGCTTAGAACAGGAATATGGCTACACCTTC
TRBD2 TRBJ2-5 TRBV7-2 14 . CATLESGGAGTQYF TGTGCCACCCTTGAGAGCGGGGGGGCTGGGACCCAGTACTTC
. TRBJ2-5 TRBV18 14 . CASSPGVYQETQYF TGTGCCAGCTCACCAGGAGTTTACCAAGAGACCCAGTACTTC
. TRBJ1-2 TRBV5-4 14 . CASSLVGANYGYTF TGTGCCAGCAGCTTGGTCGGGGCTAACTATGGCTACACCTTC
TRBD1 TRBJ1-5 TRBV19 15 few CASTRPGTVNQPQHF TGTGCCAGTACCCGCCCCGGGACAGTTAATCAGCCCCAGCATTTT
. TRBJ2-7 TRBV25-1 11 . CASSALYEQYF TGTGCCAGCAGTGCGTTATACGAGCAGTACTTC
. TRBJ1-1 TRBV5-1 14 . CASSSDSRNTEAFF TGCGCCAGCAGCTCGGACAGTCGGAACACTGAAGCTTTCTTT
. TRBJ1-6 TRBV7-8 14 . CASSLRGYNSPLHF TGTGCCAGCAGCCTCAGGGGCTATAATTCACCCCTCCACTTT
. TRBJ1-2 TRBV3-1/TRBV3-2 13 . CASSQRRGYGYTF TGTGCCAGCAGCCAACGCAGGGGCTATGGCTACACCTTC
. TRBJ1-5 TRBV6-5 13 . CASRQGGNQPQHF TGTGCCAGCAGGCAGGGCGGCAATCAGCCCCAGCATTTT
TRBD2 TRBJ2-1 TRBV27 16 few CASSFWREGTNNEQFF TGTGCCAGCAGTTTCTGGCGGGAGGGAACGAACAATGAGCAGTTCTTC
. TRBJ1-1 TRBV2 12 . CATWGGNTEAFF TGTGCCACCTGGGGAGGGAACACTGAAGCTTTCTTT
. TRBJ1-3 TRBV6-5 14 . CASRAPGQGNTIYF TGTGCCAGCAGGGCCCCCGGACAGGGAAACACCATATATTTT
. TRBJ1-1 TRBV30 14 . CAWRAWAGNTEAFF TGTGCCTGGAGGGCCTGGGCAGGGAATACTGAAGCTTTCTTT
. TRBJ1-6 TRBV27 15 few CASSLEGALNSPLHF TGTGCCAGCAGTTTAGAGGGCGCTCTTAATTCACCCCTCCACTTT
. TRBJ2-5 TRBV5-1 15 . CASSTQGTMRETQYF TGCGCCAGCAGCACCCAGGGTACGATGCGTGAGACCCAGTACTTC
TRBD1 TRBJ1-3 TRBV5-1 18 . CASSVHPGDRGSGNTIYF TGCGCCAGCAGCGTGCATCCCGGGGACAGGGGTTCGGGAAACACCATATATTTT
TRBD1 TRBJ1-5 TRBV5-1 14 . CASSTGGVPQPQHF TGCGCCAGCTCCACAGGGGGCGTCCCCCAGCCCCAGCATTTT
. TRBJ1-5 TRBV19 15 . CATLTPGAGNQPQHF TGTGCCACCCTCACCCCGGGAGCAGGGAATCAGCCCCAGCATTTT
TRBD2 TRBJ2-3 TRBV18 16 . CASCGTSGTSTDTQYF TGTGCCAGCTGTGGGACTAGCGGGACGAGCACAGATACGCAGTATTTT
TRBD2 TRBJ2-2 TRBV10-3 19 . CAISESVGLAGGGTGELFF TGTGCCATCAGTGAGTCGGTGGGACTAGCGGGAGGAGGCACCGGGGAGCTGTTTTTT
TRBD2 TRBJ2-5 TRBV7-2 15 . CASSLTSGSGETQYF TGTGCCAGCAGCTTAACTAGCGGGAGCGGTGAGACCCAGTACTTC